The clone carrying this T cell receptor (beta chain) was seen a single time. This entry belongs to a study of blood T cell repertoires in COVID-19. About the research overall: PBMCs, B-cell-depleted T cells, or T cells were the source of the cDNA or gDNA that made up the material.

CDR3 size: 13 residues. Germline V gene data show CDR1 as MNHEY and CDR2 as SVGAGI. Trimming took 5 bases from V and 6 from J, leaving 10 bases between them. Clones were sequenced by immunoSEQ multiplex PCR, and TCRdb holds only the in-frame ones, with some missing. Counted here are 30,000 to 45,000 clones, about 81% occurring once; the ten biggest clones make up under 45%. The V gene is TRBV6-5, the J gene TRBJ2-2; D unclear. This clonotype was sampled from a human donor in a cohort sampled during active or convalescent COVID-19. The donor label of this sample is uncertain. The sample was peripheral blood. CDR3 sequence: CASSPNRAGELFF. The CDR3 DNA is TGTGCCAGCAGTCCCAACCGGGCCGGGGAGCTGTTTTTT.